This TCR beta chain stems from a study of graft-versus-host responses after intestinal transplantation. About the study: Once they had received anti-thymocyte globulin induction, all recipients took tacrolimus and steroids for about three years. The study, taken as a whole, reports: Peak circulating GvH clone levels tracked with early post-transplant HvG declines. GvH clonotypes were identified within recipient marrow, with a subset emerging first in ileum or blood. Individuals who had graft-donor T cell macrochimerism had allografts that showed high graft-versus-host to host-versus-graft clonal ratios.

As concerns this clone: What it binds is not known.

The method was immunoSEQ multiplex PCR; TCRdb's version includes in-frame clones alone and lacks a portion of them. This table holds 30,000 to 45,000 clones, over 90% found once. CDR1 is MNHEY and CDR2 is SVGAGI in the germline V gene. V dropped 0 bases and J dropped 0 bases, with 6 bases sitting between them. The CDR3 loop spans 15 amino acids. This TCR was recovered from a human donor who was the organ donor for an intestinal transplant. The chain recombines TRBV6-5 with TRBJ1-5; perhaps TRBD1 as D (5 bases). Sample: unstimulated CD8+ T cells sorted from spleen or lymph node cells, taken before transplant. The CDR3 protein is CASSYSGTSNQPQHF. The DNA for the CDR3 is TGTGCCAGCAGTTACTCAGGGACTAGCAATCAGCCCCAGCATTTT.